Below are 20 T cell receptor beta chains sequenced from a single sample in a study of blood T cell repertoires in COVID-19. The method was immunoSEQ multiplex PCR; TCRdb's version includes in-frame clones alone and lacks a portion of them. Among roughly 250,000 clones listed, more than 75% were seen once. The sequenced sample consisted of peripheral blood. The receptors here all came from a woman aged 45 to 65 with acute or convalescent COVID-19.

The genes are TRBV28 and TRBJ2-3; 11 nucleotides match TRBD2. V was pared by 8 bases and J by 7 bases, with 8 bases of the junction left unmatched. CDR3 size: 14 residues. From germline, CDR1 is MDHEN and CDR2 SYDVKM. CDR3 sequence: CASGSGTSGNTQYF. For the CDR3, the DNA is TGTGCCAGCGGATCCGGGACTAGCGGAAATACGCAGTATTTT.

The chain recombines TRBV9 with TRBJ2-3, with 9 bases matching TRBD2. CDR3 size: 16 residues. The germline V gene has CDR1 SGDLS and CDR2 YYNGEE. V lost 2 bases, J lost 5 bases, and 9 bases stayed unmatched. The CDR3 nucleotides read TGTGCCAGCAGCGTGGTAGGGCGGGAGGGCCAAGATACGCAGTATTTT. The encoded protein is CASSVVGREGQDTQYF.

The rearrangement joins TRBV5-6 to TRBJ1-6, with 7 bases identical to TRBD1. CDR3 length equals 14 residues. CDR1 is SGHDT, CDR2 YYEEEE, per germline. V lost 0 bases and J lost 7; bases outside the gene matches: 1. CDR3 nucleotide sequence: TGTGCCAGCAGCTTGGGACAGGGAAATTCACCCCTCCACTTT. It yields the protein CASSLGQGNSPLHF.

This sequence joins TRBV4-2 and TRBJ1-6; TRBD1 agrees at 7 bases. Germline CDR1 reads LGHNA; CDR2 reads YNFKEQ. Trimming removed 5 bases from V and 7 bases from J; junction bases left unmatched: 5. CDR3 size: 14 residues. CDR3 protein: CASSSGTENSPLHF. CDR3 nucleotides: TGTGCCAGCAGCTCCGGGACAGAGAATTCACCCCTCCACTTT.

The chain uses TRBV28 and TRBJ1-2; 9 positions match TRBD1. The junction had 10 bases not matched to a gene; V was cut back by 6 bases and J by 8 bases. The germline CDR1 and CDR2 sequences are MDHEN and SYDVKM. The CDR3 runs to 14 residues. The CDR3 nucleotides read TGTGCCAGCAGCACAGGGGGCGCCCATTACGGCTACACCTTC. Amino acid sequence: CASSTGGAHYGYTF.

This clone was detected only a few times. The J gene is TRBJ1-1, the V gene TRBV5-6; no reliable D call. There are 13 residues in the CDR3. The ends were cut back, 5 bases at V and 1 base at J, with 9 bases in the middle. CDR1 is SGHDT and CDR2 is YYEEEE in the germline V gene. Written as DNA, the CDR3 is TGTGCCAGCAGTCCAAGCGGGAACACTGAAGCTTTCTTT. It codes for CASSPSGNTEAFF.

The V and J genes are TRBV28 and TRBJ1-6; D is unresolved. The CDR3 is 16 residues long. Germline CDR1 reads MDHEN; CDR2 reads SYDVKM. V shed 7 bases and J shed 6 bases, with 19 bases lying between them. Written as DNA, the CDR3 is TGTGCCAGCACGCCGTTTGGAGGAGAAGGTAATTCACCCCTCCACTTT. Its protein product is CASTPFGGEGNSPLHF. Filled out from reference TRBV28 and TRBJ1-6, the complete variable domain reads DVKVTQSSRYLVKRTGEKVFLECVQDMDHENMFWYRQDPGLGLRLIYFSYDVKMKEKGDIPEGYSVSREKKERFSLILESASTNQTSMYLCASTPFGGEGNSPLHFGNGTRLTVT.

This sequence joins TRBV3-1 (or the pseudogene TRBV3-2) and TRBJ2-1, with TRBD2 as a possible D gene (5 bases). The CDR3 loop spans 16 amino acids. V lost 0 bases to trimming and J lost 2 bases, with 11 bases between them. Germline CDR1 reads LGHDT; CDR2 reads YNNKEL (reference sequence). The CDR3 here is CASSQDPDLTYNEQFF. CDR3 nucleotides: TGTGCCAGCAGCCAAGATCCGGACTTGACCTACAATGAGCAGTTCTTC.

The rearrangement joins TRBV28 to TRBJ1-2; maybe TRBD1 (6 bases). The germline V gene has CDR1 MDHEN and CDR2 SYDVKM. V was clipped by 3 bases and J by 8 bases, with 13 bases between them. The CDR3 runs 13 residues. The CDR3 region is CASSLGTGSGYTF. CDR3 nucleotides: TGTGCCAGCAGTTTGGGAACAGGGTCCGGCTACACCTTC.

J is TRBJ2-7 and V is TRBV29-1; 7 bases map to TRBD1. The germline V gene encodes CDR1 SQVTM and CDR2 ANQGSEA. J lost 5 bases, V lost 8 bases, and 9 bases had no gene match. The CDR3 runs 12 residues. The CDR3 DNA follows: TGCAGCACCCTCGGACAGGCCAACGAGCAGTACTTC. It specifies CSTLGQANEQYF.

V usage is TRBV5-1 and J usage is TRBJ1-5; no clear D gene. Trimming took 3 bases from V and 11 from J, leaving 12 bases between them. Per germline, CDR1 SGHRS and CDR2 YFSETQ. The CDR3 runs to 12 residues. For the CDR3, the DNA is TGCGCCAGCAGCTCCGACGGGAGCACCCAGCATTTT. Translating gives CASSSDGSTQHF.

The rearrangement links TRBV5-1 to TRBJ2-1; 7 bases fit TRBD1. The length of the CDR3 is 15 residues. The trim removed 5 bases at V and 2 bases at J, leaving 7 bases unmatched. Germline CDR1 reads SGHRS; CDR2 reads YFSETQ. The CDR3 is CASRRVTGPYNEQFF. CDR3 bases: TGCGCCAGCAGGAGGGTGACAGGGCCCTACAATGAGCAGTTCTTC.

This rearrangement joins TRBV27 to TRBJ2-1; tentatively, D is TRBD2 (6 bases). The V and J ends lost 4 bases and 9 bases respectively, with 25 bases between them. Germline lookup yields CDR1 MNHEY and CDR2 SMNVEV (reference sequence). The CDR3 loop spans 17 amino acids. The CDR3 DNA reads TGTGCCAGCAGTTCTATCCTCTTAGCGGCGAATACCCCTGAGCAGTTCTTC. It specifies CASSSILLAANTPEQFF.

The chain links TRBV4-2 to TRBJ1-2, with 8 positions matching TRBD1. This CDR3 is 15 amino acids long. Unmatched junction bases numbered 2, after V lost 0 bases and J lost 2 bases. Germline-derived CDR1 and CDR2 are LGHNA and YNFKEQ. The CDR3 loop is CASSQETGGNYGYTF. CDR3 nucleotides: TGTGCCAGCAGCCAAGAAACAGGGGGAAACTATGGCTACACCTTC.

Comment on this clone: The sample holds other DNA sequences that translate to the same CDR3. Here the CDR3 DNA reads TGTGCCAGCAGCCCGGGACAGGTTAATCAGCCCCAGCATTTT. Protein: CASSPGQVNQPQHF. This rearrangement joins TRBV28 to TRBJ1-5; 8 bases fit TRBD1. Germline CDR1 reads MDHEN; CDR2 reads SYDVKM. J was trimmed by 4 bases and V by 6 bases; bases with no gene match: 5. The CDR3 contains 14 residues.

The V call is TRBV11-2, the J call TRBJ2-1, with 9 bases aligning to TRBD1. CDR1 is SGHAT, CDR2 FQNNGV, per germline. V lost 5 bases and J lost 7; bases outside the gene matches: 12. This CDR3 region has 16 residues. CDR3 nucleotides: TGTGCCAGCAGCCGGGGGTGGGGGACAGGGACTAATGAGCAGTTCTTC. This sequence encodes CASSRGWGTGTNEQFF.

This clone came up once. J is TRBJ2-1 and V is TRBV9; D is ambiguous. Germline V gene lookup returns CDR1 SGDLS and CDR2 YYNGEE. The CDR3 covers 17 residues. V lost 1 base and J 0 bases, leaving 14 bases between the germline ends. The DNA of the CDR3 is TGTGCCAGCAGCGTACAAGTCTACAGTAGCTCCTACAATGAGCAGTTCTTC. This translates into CASSVQVYSSSYNEQFF.

Only a few counts were recorded for this clone. V is TRBV2 and J is TRBJ2-7; TRBD2 agrees at 8 bases. The CDR3 is 14 amino acids. The V gene end was trimmed by 6 bases and the J gene end by 2 bases; junction bases not matched to a gene: 6. The germline gives CDR1 SNHLY, CDR2 FYNNEI. The CDR3 spells CASSGGLAPYEQYF. The CDR3 bases are TGTGCCAGCAGCGGAGGACTAGCCCCCTACGAGCAGTACTTC.

The chain combines TRBV7-3 with TRBJ2-3, with 8 bases matching TRBD2. The germline V gene has CDR1 SGHTA and CDR2 FQGTGA. The J segment lost 0 bases and the V segment lost 8 bases, leaving 4 bases of the junction unmatched. This CDR3 is 14 amino acids long. The CDR3 DNA is TGTGCCAGCGCTTTAGCGGGAAGCACAGATACGCAGTATTTT. Amino acids: CASALAGSTDTQYF.

This clone came up once. The chain employs TRBV2 and TRBJ1-5; D remains ambiguous. Trimming took off 0 bases at V and 9 bases at J, with 12 bases between the two ends. Germline lookup yields CDR1 SNHLY and CDR2 FYNNEI. CDR3 length equals 14 residues. This chain's CDR3 is CASSEARALGPQHF. For the CDR3, the DNA is TGTGCCAGCAGTGAAGCGCGAGCGCTGGGGCCCCAGCATTTT.